The clone carrying this T cell receptor (beta chain) has more than one count but fewer than ten. Its antigen is unknown. The CDR3 loop spans 13 amino acids. J gave up 5 bases and V 7 bases, and 5 bases lay outside the gene matches. Germline V gene lookup returns CDR1 SQVTM and CDR2 ANQGSEA. Via MiXCR, TCRdb re-called the RT-PCR reads, giving one row per CDR3 protein. This sample carries about 650,000 distinct CDR3 sequences, around 14% of them seen once, and the ten largest clones take 11%. The data originate from a study of response to subunit inactivated influenza vaccine. General study points: Every seasonal influenza vaccination brings in few new T cells, the authors suggested.

This TCR was sampled from a man aged 50 to 60 who received an inactivated influenza vaccine. The specimen was PBMCs from blood, collected 11 to 12 days after vaccination. V and J are TRBV29-1 and TRBJ2-1; 10 positions match TRBD2. The CDR3: CSGGLARDNEQFF. CDR3 sequence (DNA): TGCAGCGGGGGACTAGCGAGGGACAATGAGCAGTTCTTC.